Below are 16 T cell receptor beta chains sequenced from a single sample in a study of T-cell reconstitution after alpha-beta-depleted transplantation in children. Researchers prepared the TCRbeta library using unique molecular identifiers, the study reports. TCRdb passed the PCR reads through MiXCR, listing each CDR3 protein once. The profile shows hundreds of thousands of distinct CDR3 sequences, roughly a tenth of them singletons. Here the sequenced sample was PBMCs, taken before TCRalphabeta/CD19-depleted stem cell transplant. The receptors were gathered from a child aged 2 to 15 with inherited bone marrow failure, due to receive a stem cell transplant.

This clonotype was counted ten times or more. The chain has TRBV29-1 and TRBJ2-1, with a tentative D call TRBD1 (6 bases). V lost 4 bases, J lost 8 bases, and 12 bases lay in between. CDR3 length: 12 residues. Germline V gives CDR1 SQVTM, CDR2 ANQGSEA. For the CDR3, the DNA is TGCAGCGTTGGTCAGGGGTTCGATGAGCAGTTCTTC. Its translation: CSVGQGFDEQFF.

This clonotype showed up just a few times. V gene TRBV12-3 or TRBV12-4 combines with J gene TRBJ1-1, with no clear D. V lost 8 bases, J lost 7 bases, and 20 bases lay in between. This CDR3 has 14 amino acids. This CDR3 is CASRPWTSDLEAFF. CDR3 DNA: TGTGCCAGCCGGCCCTGGACGTCGGACCTTGAAGCTTTCTTT.

This clonotype has at least ten counts. The gene calls are TRBV6-5 and TRBJ2-2; 9 positions match TRBD2. The CDR3 length is 19 residues. V gave up 2 bases and J gave up 2 bases; unmatched junction bases: 12. Per germline, CDR1 MNHEY and CDR2 SVGAGI. The CDR3 sequence is CASSYLQLGLAGNTGELFF. The CDR3 nucleotides read TGTGCCAGCAGTTACCTTCAGCTTGGGCTAGCGGGAAACACCGGGGAGCTGTTTTTT.

Many counts were recorded for this clonotype. V usage is TRBV15 and J usage is TRBJ1-1; D not resolved. Trimming took 0 bases from V and 7 from J, leaving 12 bases between them. There are 14 residues in the CDR3. Germline lookup yields CDR1 LNHNV and CDR2 YYDKDF (reference sequence). CDR3 protein: CATSRDLVSFEAFF. CDR3 DNA: TGTGCCACCAGCAGAGACCTGGTGAGTTTTGAAGCTTTCTTT.

CDR3 sequence: CASTLRGFYGYTF. The CDR3 DNA reads as TGTGCCAGCACCCTAAGGGGGTTCTATGGCTACACCTTC. V gene TRBV28 combines with J gene TRBJ1-2; possibly TRBD1 for D (6 bases). V was clipped by 7 bases and J by 4 bases, with 13 bases between them. Germline CDR1 is MDHEN and CDR2 is SYDVKM. This CDR3 has 13 residues.

With regard to this clonotype: Just one base apart from a much larger clone, this may be a read error. The V call is TRBV7-9, the J call TRBJ2-3, with 8 bases matching TRBD2. Unmatched junction bases numbered 8, after V lost 2 bases and J lost 4 bases. There are 16 residues in the CDR3. Per germline, CDR1 SEHNR and CDR2 FQNEAQ (reference sequence). This CDR3 reads CASSLSKTSASDTQYF. The CDR3 bases are TGTGCCAGCAGCTTATCGAAGACTAGCGCTTCAGATACGCAGTATTTT.

This clonotype was seen repeatedly, ten times or more. The rearrangement joins TRBV20-1 to TRBJ2-3; no clear D gene. Germline CDR1 is DFQATT and CDR2 is SNEGSKA (reference sequence). Trimming pared 7 bases from V and 3 bases from J, leaving 11 bases between. The CDR3 consists of 12 residues. The chain's CDR3 is CSEKSVTDTQYF. The CDR3 DNA reads as TGCAGTGAAAAGAGCGTTACAGATACGCAGTATTTT.

This clonotype was seen at least ten times. The chain employs TRBV2 and TRBJ1-6; D is perhaps TRBD1 (5 bases). The germline V gene has CDR1 SNHLY and CDR2 FYNNEI. The CDR3 spans 15 residues. The V end was cut by 3 bases, the J end by 8 bases, with 14 bases between. DNA of the CDR3: TGTGCCAGCAGTGACCAGGGTAGTCTGCATTCACCCCTCCACTTT. Protein: CASSDQGSLHSPLHF.

Details on this clonotype: This could be a read error, since a much larger clone is one nucleotide away. V usage is TRBV27 and J usage is TRBJ1-4; 10 bases align to TRBD1. Germline lookup yields CDR1 MNHEY and CDR2 SMNVEV (reference sequence). CDR3 size: 15 residues. The CDR3 region is CASTFTGQGYEKLYF. For the CDR3, the DNA is TGTGCCAGCACGTTTACGGGACAGGGGTATGAAAAACTGTATTTT. The whole variable domain, remainder taken from reference TRBV27 and TRBJ1-4, is EAQVTQNPRYLITVTGKKLTVTCSQNMNHEYMSWYRQDPGLGLRQIYYSMNVEVTDKGDVPEGYKVSRKEKRNFPLILESPSPNQTSLYFCASTFTGQGYEKLYFGSGTQLSVL.

This clonotype was counted at least ten times. This rearrangement joins TRBV5-1 to TRBJ2-1; perhaps TRBD1 as D (6 bases). Per the germline V gene, CDR1 is SGHRS and CDR2 is YFSETQ. V dropped 6 bases and J dropped 0 bases, with 16 bases sitting between them. CDR3 size: 16 residues. The CDR3 region has the DNA TGCGCCAGCAACCCATCCGGGACACCCTCCTACAATGAGCAGTTCTTC. Translation: CASNPSGTPSYNEQFF.

This clonotype showed up many times. The rearrangement uses TRBV5-1 and TRBJ2-3, with D perhaps given as TRBD1 or TRBD2 (6 bases each). Trimming pared 2 bases from V and 5 bases from J, leaving 18 bases between. CDR1 is SGHRS, CDR2 YFSETQ, per germline. The CDR3 is made up of 16 amino acids. The CDR3 region is CASSFGGWGTQDTQYF. For the CDR3, the DNA is TGCGCCAGCAGCTTCGGGGGCTGGGGAACACAAGATACGCAGTATTTT.

This clonotype occurred many times. The V gene is TRBV10-1, the J gene TRBJ2-7; no firm D call. Trimming pared 2 bases from V and 1 base from J, leaving 6 bases between. From germline, CDR1 is WNHNN and CDR2 SYGVQD (reference sequence). The CDR3 sequence is 13 residues long. The chain's CDR3 is CASSESRSYEQYF. The CDR3 nucleotides are TGCGCCAGCAGTGAGAGTCGGTCCTACGAGCAGTACTTC.

This clonotype was observed many times. V gene TRBV10-1 combines with J gene TRBJ2-7, with a possible D match to TRBD1 (5 bases). The CDR3 loop spans 13 amino acids. CDR1 is WNHNN and CDR2 is SYGVQD in the germline V gene (reference sequence). Trimming removed 2 bases from V and 6 bases from J, with 11 bases in between. The CDR3 coding sequence is TGCGCCAGCAGTGAGCAGTGGGGCGGCGAGCAGTACTTC. Translated: CASSEQWGGEQYF.

V is TRBV4-3 and J is TRBJ2-1, with TRBD2 matching over 12 bases. The germline gives CDR1 LGHNA, CDR2 YSLEER. With V trimmed by 1 base and J by 4 bases, 5 bases remained unmatched. CDR3 length: 17 amino acids. The CDR3: CASSQALLAGGYNEQFF. CDR3 DNA: TGCGCCAGCAGCCAAGCCCTGCTAGCGGGAGGGTACAATGAGCAGTTCTTC.

This clonotype was observed many times. The chain combines TRBV9 with TRBJ2-6; D is perhaps TRBD1 (5 bases). From germline, CDR1 is SGDLS and CDR2 YYNGEE. The CDR3 is 18 residues long. Trimming shortened V by 1 base and J by 0 bases, and 14 bases separated the two germline ends. As DNA, the CDR3 is TGTGCCAGCAGCGTAACCCCTAGGGGTCACTCTGGGGCCAACGTCCTGACTTTC. This gives the protein CASSVTPRGHSGANVLTF.

Comments on this clonotype: Being one base from a much bigger clone, this may be a read error. The V call is TRBV27, the J call TRBJ1-5; D possibly corresponds to TRBD1 (5 bases). The ends were cut back, 5 bases at V and 5 bases at J, with 13 bases in the middle. The CDR3 has 14 residues. Germline values: CDR1 MNHEY, CDR2 SMNVEV (reference sequence). The CDR3 DNA follows: TGTGCCAGCAGTAGGAGGGGACGGGATCAGCCCCAGCATTTT. Translating gives CASSRRGRDQPQHF.